The 10 T cell receptor beta chains given below trace back to one sample, sequenced in a study of T cell changes during pregnancy in multiple sclerosis. The assay was immunoSEQ multiplex PCR, and TCRdb's table has in-frame clones only and misses some. The sample includes about 27,000 clones, almost 90% of them seen just once. Sequenced material: CD8+ T cells from peripheral blood mononuclear cells, taken in the second trimester of pregnancy. Receptors originate from a female donor with multiple sclerosis, enrolled in a pregnancy study.

Note on this clone: One junction end does not reproduce the germline sequence, and a read error may be involved. The chain combines TRBV13 with TRBJ2-7; D is perhaps TRBD1 (5 bases). Germline V gene sequence: CDR1 PRHDT, CDR2 FYEKMQ (reference sequence). This CDR3 has 15 residues. The CDR3 reads CASNLGKWKGFEQYF. In nucleotides, the CDR3 is TGTGCCAGCAACTTAGGCAAATGGAAGGGGTTCGAGCAGTACTTC.

The V call is TRBV7-9, the J call TRBJ2-1; tentative D call: TRBD1 (5 bases). The V and J ends lost 2 bases and 2 bases respectively, with 13 bases between them. The germline V gene encodes CDR1 SEHNR and CDR2 FQNEAQ (reference sequence). CDR3 length: 16 residues. The CDR3, as DNA: TGTGCCAGCAGCTTACAGGGCCAGGGTCCCTACAATGAGCAGTTCTTC. Its protein is CASSLQGQGPYNEQFF.

By share, this clone counts as medium-sized (0.01 to 0.1%). CDR3 amino acids: CASSATGERNEQFF. The CDR3 nucleotides read TGTGCCAGCAGTGCAACGGGGGAACGAAATGAGCAGTTCTTC. V gene TRBV6-4 combines with J gene TRBJ2-1, with D possibly TRBD2 on 6 matching bases. The ends were cut back, 4 bases at V and 7 bases at J, with 14 bases in the middle. This CDR3 region has 14 residues. CDR1 MRHNA and CDR2 SNTAGT come from the germline V gene.

Points on this clone: A junction end diverges from the germline sequence, so it may reflect a read error. The rearrangement joins TRBV7-8 to TRBJ2-7; the match to TRBD2 covers 8 bases. Germline V gives CDR1 SGHVS, CDR2 FQNEAQ. CDR3 size: 14 residues. The CDR3 loop is CASSLEYGGADLDF. Written as DNA, the CDR3 is TGTGCCAGCAGCTTAGAGTACGGGGGGGCGGACCTAGACTTC.

There are a few counts of this clone. The gene calls are TRBV19 and TRBJ1-1; no clear D gene. V lost 5 bases and J lost 8, with 9 bases in between. The length of the CDR3 is 11 residues. CDR1 is LNHDA, CDR2 SQIVND, per germline (reference sequence). CDR3 residues: CASSPGREAFF. CDR3 DNA sequence: TGTGCCAGTAGTCCGGGGAGGGAAGCTTTCTTT.

The J gene is TRBJ1-5, the V gene TRBV7-9; TRBD1 might be the D (5 bases). Trimming left V 5 bases short and J 0 bases short, with 8 bases between. This CDR3 has 14 residues. Per germline, CDR1 SEHNR and CDR2 FQNEAQ (reference sequence). The CDR3 loop reads CASSPGISNQPQHF. DNA of the CDR3: TGTGCCAGCAGCCCAGGGATTAGCAATCAGCCCCAGCATTTT.

This chain's CDR3 is CASSVGTGSYEQYF. CDR3 nucleotides: TGTGCCAGCAGCGTAGGGACAGGGTCCTACGAGCAGTACTTC. This chain joins TRBV11-2 and TRBJ2-7, with 9 bases matching TRBD1. V was pared by 5 bases and J by 1 base, with 3 bases of the junction left unmatched. Germline V CDR1 and CDR2: SGHAT, FQNNGV. This CDR3 comprises 14 residues.

J is TRBJ2-7 and V is TRBV11-2; D not certain. CDR1 is SGHAT, CDR2 FQNNGV, per germline. The germline V and J ends were trimmed by 4 bases and 3 bases, with 13 bases remaining between them. There are 14 residues in the CDR3. CDR3 protein: CASSWSHGDYEQYF. CDR3 in DNA: TGTGCCAGCAGCTGGTCCCACGGAGACTACGAGCAGTACTTC.

The chain uses TRBV19 and TRBJ1-5; D may be TRBD1 (5 bases). Germline V gene lookup returns CDR1 LNHDA and CDR2 SQIVND (reference sequence). The CDR3 spans 14 residues. V was pared by 8 bases and J by 1 base, with 12 bases between. CDR3 residues: CASARGESNQPQHF. The DNA for the CDR3 is TGTGCCAGTGCCCGGGGGGAAAGCAATCAGCCCCAGCATTTT.

This clone showed up just once. The V gene is TRBV5-6, the J gene TRBJ1-2, with 11 bases fitting TRBD1. The CDR3 totals 14 residues. Germline trimming cut 2 bases from V and 8 bases from J; bases unmatched to any gene: 5. CDR1 is SGHDT, CDR2 YYEEEE, per germline. CDR3 amino acids: CASSFGTGGLGYTF. CDR3 nucleotide sequence: TGTGCCAGCAGCTTCGGGACAGGGGGACTGGGCTACACCTTC.